This passage covers 31 T cell receptor beta chains from one sample sequenced in a study of regulatory T cells in long-lasting Graves disease. Investigators prepared the TCR beta libraries by applying iRepertoire HTBI primers and Arm-PCR of CDR3 regions. One entry per CDR3 protein, called by TCRdb with MiXCR from the multiplex PCR reads. The sample includes about half a million distinct CDR3 sequences, about 12% of them seen just once. The sample's time point: newly diagnosed GD, antithyroid drugs for less than 3 months. The authors made the TCR library using RNA they extracted from PBMCs. These same records also appear under a second study, on T cells in Graves' hyperthyroidism and ophthalmopathy.

This material consisted of peripheral blood mononuclear cells (PBMCs), taken at new diagnosis, from a patient treated with antithyroid drugs. Source of these receptors: a woman in her thirties with Graves disease.

This clonotype has only a few counts. The rearrangement joins TRBV10-3 to TRBJ2-7, with 7 bases that match TRBD2. The V gene's germline CDR1 is ENHRY and CDR2 SYGVKD. V lost 2 bases to trimming and J lost 3 bases; unmatched junction nucleotides: 1. The CDR3 runs to 13 residues. CDR3 protein: CAISEGGDYEQYF. CDR3 sequence (DNA): TGTGCCATCAGTGAGGGGGGGGACTACGAGCAGTACTTC.

The J gene is TRBJ1-4, the V gene TRBV18; the D gene is possibly TRBD1 (5 bases). This CDR3 contains 16 residues. Germline assignment: CDR1 KGHSH and CDR2 LQKENI. V dropped 1 base and J dropped 0 bases, with 9 bases sitting between them. CDR3 in DNA: TGTGCCAGCTCACCACGACAGCCACCAACTAATGAAAAACTGTTTTTT. It codes for CASSPRQPPTNEKLFF.

This clonotype was seen only a few times. A much larger clone sits a single nucleotide away, making a read error possible. The CDR3 does not close with the conserved phenylalanine or tryptophan, likely indicating a read error. V and J are TRBV11-2 and TRBJ2-1, with D perhaps TRBD2 (6 bases). The CDR3 is 16 amino acids. Germline V gene lookup returns CDR1 SGHAT and CDR2 FQNNGV. Trimming stripped 6 bases from V and 2 bases from J, with 17 bases between. The CDR3 nucleotides are TGTGCCAGCAGGGACCGGGGGACCGCCACCTACAATGAGCAGTTCTCC. Translating it yields CASRDRGTATYNEQFS.

Points on this clonotype: Given a much more abundant clone one base away, this may be a read error. The conserved final phenylalanine or tryptophan is absent from the CDR3, which likely points to a read error. This chain links TRBV27 with TRBJ1-1; D might be TRBD1 (5 bases). The CDR3 sequence is 15 residues long. Germline CDR1 MNHEY, CDR2 SMNVEV (reference sequence). The V end lost 3 bases, the J end lost 6 bases, and 17 bases lay between the germline ends. The CDR3 region has the DNA TGTGCCAGCAGTTTGAATTTAGGGGTTTCAGCTGAAGCTTTCTCT. Amino acids: CASSLNLGVSAEAFS.

This chain links TRBV24-1 with TRBJ2-1; 10 nucleotides align to TRBD2. CDR1 and CDR2 (germline): KGHDR, SFDVKD. V lost 4 bases to trimming and J lost 5 bases; unmatched junction nucleotides: 4. This CDR3 has 15 residues. The CDR3 nucleotides read TGTGCCACCAGTGACCGGACTAGCGGCCACAATGAGCAGTTCTTC. Protein: CATSDRTSGHNEQFF.

In its sample, this clonotype was seen many times. The V call is TRBV19, the J call TRBJ1-1, with D uncertain. CDR1 is LNHDA and CDR2 is SQIVND in the germline V gene (reference sequence). The V gene lost 10 bases and the J gene lost 6 bases, with 12 bases spanning the gap. The CDR3 spans 11 residues. CDR3 in amino acids: CATFRYAEAFF. DNA of the CDR3: TGTGCCACGTTCCGCTACGCTGAAGCTTTCTTT.

This clonotype was seen repeatedly, ten times or more. J is TRBJ2-1 and V is TRBV20-1; 9 nucleotides line up with TRBD1. Trimming cost V 3 bases and J 2 bases; bases outside gene matches: 5. Germline V gene lookup returns CDR1 DFQATT and CDR2 SNEGSKA (reference sequence). The CDR3 contains 15 residues. This chain's CDR3 is CSARKDRGTYNEQFF. The DNA of the CDR3 is TGCAGTGCTAGGAAGGACAGGGGCACCTACAATGAGCAGTTCTTC.

This clonotype was picked up many times. The chain is built from TRBV29-1 and TRBJ2-1, with TRBD1 matching over 7 bases. The CDR3 extends over 12 amino acids. Germline-derived CDR1 and CDR2 are SQVTM and ANQGSEA. V lost 7 bases, J lost 6 bases, and 6 bases stayed unmatched. The chain's CDR3 is CSGGTAVNEQFF. DNA for the CDR3: TGCAGCGGGGGGACAGCGGTCAATGAGCAGTTCTTC.

In regard to this clonotype: A much bigger clone sits one base away, suggesting this may be a read error. The V and J genes are TRBV7-2 and TRBJ2-5, with a tentative D call TRBD2 (7 bases). The CDR3 is 17 amino acids. Trimming removed 6 bases from V and 1 base from J, with 21 bases in between. Germline values: CDR1 SGHTA, CDR2 FQGNSA. The CDR3 DNA is TGTGCCAGCAGTTGCAACCCCCGGGGGGACACCCAAGAGACCCAGTACTTC. Protein product: CASSCNPRGDTQETQYF. Full variable domain (remainder filled in from reference TRBV7-2 and TRBJ2-5): GAGVSQSPSNKVTEKGKDVELRCDPISGHTALYWYRQSLGQGLEFLIYFQGNSAPDKSGLPSDRFSAERTGGSVSTLTIQRTQQEDSAVYLCASSCNPRGDTQETQYFGPGTRLLVL.

Many counts were recorded for this clonotype. The chain couples TRBV27 to TRBJ2-1; D gene uncertain. This CDR3 region has 14 residues. Between the trimmed V and J ends, which lost 4 bases and 10 bases, there was a span of 17 bases. In germline, CDR1 is MNHEY, CDR2 SMNVEV (reference sequence). For the CDR3, the DNA is TGTGCCAGCAGTTCGCCACTTGGCCGTAAGGAGCAGTTCTTC. Encoded protein: CASSSPLGRKEQFF.

This clonotype was seen at least ten times. The V and J genes are TRBV24-1 and TRBJ2-1; 7 nucleotides agree with TRBD1. V dropped 3 bases and J dropped 6; count of bases not matched to a gene: 10. Germline V gene lookup returns CDR1 KGHDR and CDR2 SFDVKD. The CDR3 is made up of 16 amino acids. CDR3 protein: CATSDPPSAGGNEQFF. DNA for the CDR3: TGTGCCACCAGTGATCCCCCCAGCGCAGGGGGCAATGAGCAGTTCTTC.

This clonotype was seen repeatedly, ten times or more. The chain has TRBV19 and TRBJ2-1, with D uncertain. CDR1 and CDR2 (germline): LNHDA, SQIVND (reference sequence). The CDR3 length is 15 residues. V lost 1 base, J lost 3 bases, and 10 bases lay in between. The CDR3 coding sequence is TGTGCCAGTAGTATAGCCCCGCTAAACTACAATGAGCAGTTCTTC. Protein sequence: CASSIAPLNYNEQFF.

In its sample, this clonotype was seen many times. The CDR3 bases are TGTGCCAGCAGTCCCCTTCATGACTCTGGAAACACCATATATTTT. It yields the protein CASSPLHDSGNTIYF. The chain recombines TRBV25-1 with TRBJ1-3, with D uncertain. Germline lookup yields CDR1 MGHDK and CDR2 SYGVNS. The CDR3 totals 15 residues. V gave up 5 bases and J gave up 0 bases, with 11 bases separating them.

This clonotype was detected many times. The V call is TRBV14, the J call TRBJ2-5, with D tentatively TRBD2 (6 bases). The CDR3 spans 15 residues. V gave up 1 base and J gave up 0 bases, with 9 bases separating them. Germline V CDR1 and CDR2: SGHDN, FVKESK. The CDR3 protein is CASSQVGSYQETQYF. The CDR3 nucleotides are TGTGCCAGCAGCCAAGTCGGGAGCTACCAAGAGACCCAGTACTTC. The complete variable domain, with remaining parts taken from reference TRBV14 and TRBJ2-5, reads EAGVTQFPSHSVIEKGQTVTLRCDPISGHDNLYWYRRVMGKEIKFLLHFVKESKQDESGMPNNRFLAERTGGTYSTLKVQPAELEDSGVYFCASSQVGSYQETQYFGPGTRLLVL.

In its sample, this clonotype was seen a few times. The CDR3 spells CSARDSGTGTPSYEQYF. Written as DNA, the CDR3 is TGCAGTGCTAGAGATTCGGGGACAGGGACACCCTCCTACGAGCAGTACTTC. The rearrangement joins TRBV20-1 to TRBJ2-7; 9 nucleotides match TRBD1. Germline CDR1 is DFQATT and CDR2 is SNEGSKA (reference sequence). The CDR3 is 17 residues long. The V gene end was trimmed by 0 bases and the J gene end by 0 bases; junction bases not matched to a gene: 9.

In regard to this clonotype: A read error is possible here, since a much larger clone lies one base away. The chain combines TRBV27 with TRBJ2-1, with a tentative D call TRBD2 (5 bases). Trimming cost V 3 bases and J 5 bases, with 17 bases left between them. Germline V gives CDR1 MNHEY, CDR2 SMNVEV (reference sequence). This CDR3 is 16 amino acids long. CDR3 nucleotides: TGTGCCAGCAGTTTTCCTAGCAGGAGGAAGAACAATGAGCAGTTCTTC. Its translation is CASSFPSRRKNNEQFF.

This clonotype turned up a few times. V usage is TRBV4-3 and J usage is TRBJ2-7; D not resolved. CDR3 size: 16 residues. Trimming removed 4 bases from V and 3 bases from J, with 19 bases in between. The germline V gene encodes CDR1 LGHNA and CDR2 YSLEER. The CDR3 loop reads CASSLNPSYMNYEQYF. For the CDR3, the DNA is TGCGCCAGCAGCCTAAACCCCAGCTATATGAACTACGAGCAGTACTTC.

This clonotype was counted ten times or more. The V and J genes are TRBV11-3 and TRBJ2-2; 7 positions match TRBD2. The V gene's germline CDR1 is SGHNT and CDR2 YENEEA. The CDR3 loop spans 17 amino acids. V trimming: 4 bases; J trimming: 0 bases; junction bases outside the gene matches: 8. CDR3 nucleotides: TGTGCCAGCAGCTCCCCAGCCAGCGGGACGAACACCGGGGAGCTGTTTTTT. Translating gives CASSSPASGTNTGELFF.

The rearrangement links TRBV18 to TRBJ1-2; 11 nucleotides align to TRBD1. The CDR3 length is 19 residues. The V segment lost 4 bases and the J segment 4 bases; nucleotides outside the gene matches: 17. CDR1 KGHSH and CDR2 LQKENI come from the germline V gene. Written as DNA, the CDR3 is TGTGCCAGCTCACGCGCCTCCGGGACAGGGGGGACCGGGCTCTATGGCTACACCTTC. Translating gives CASSRASGTGGTGLYGYTF.

The chain uses TRBV28 and TRBJ1-6; D ambiguous. Germline V lookup: CDR1 MDHEN, CDR2 SYDVKM. This CDR3 has 22 amino acids. Trimming stripped 6 bases from V and 15 bases from J, with 45 bases between. DNA of the CDR3: TGTGCCAGCAGGTTAAGGGCCTTACACTACCCCGCACCTTCAAACCCTATATATGGCCTCCACTTT. Protein product: CASRLRALHYPAPSNPIYGLHF.

This clonotype was counted at least ten times. This sequence joins TRBV9 and TRBJ2-1; no clear D gene. CDR1 and CDR2 (germline): SGDLS, YYNGEE. The V gene lost 3 bases and the J gene lost 0 bases, with 22 bases spanning the gap. The CDR3 consists of 19 residues. CDR3 DNA sequence: TGTGCCAGCAGCGAGAGCAGGTTGGGTGTCGGGTCCTCCTACAATGAGCAGTTCTTC. It codes for CASSESRLGVGSSYNEQFF. Based on the CDR3 plus reference TRBV9 and TRBJ2-1, the full variable domain is DSGVTQTPKHLITATGQRVTLRCSPRSGDLSVYWYQQSLDQGLQFLIQYYNGEERAKGNILERFSAQQFPDLHSELNLSSLELGDSALYFCASSESRLGVGSSYNEQFFGPGTRLTVL.

As to this clonotype: One base away lies a much larger clone, so this may be a sequencing read error. The chain carries TRBV5-4 and TRBJ2-5, with D possibly matching TRBD2 (6 bases). There are 14 residues in the CDR3. Germline assignment: CDR1 SGHNT and CDR2 YYREEE (reference sequence). The CDR3 nucleotides are TGTGCCAGCAGCTTGTGGTCGGGAGTAGAGGCCCAGTACTTC. This codes for CASSLWSGVEAQYF.

This clonotype was observed many times. This chain joins TRBV6-1 and TRBJ1-2; no firm D call. CDR1 MNHNS and CDR2 SASEGT come from the germline V gene. The CDR3 consists of 15 residues. Deletions cut 5 bases from V and 4 bases from J, with 17 bases between. CDR3 sequence reads: CASSNNSPRGYGYTF. In DNA form, the CDR3 reads TGTGCCAGCAGTAACAACAGTCCTCGGGGCTATGGCTACACCTTC.

The sample holds a few counts of this clonotype. The rearrangement uses TRBV20-1 and TRBJ1-2; D may be TRBD1 (5 bases). Per the germline V gene, CDR1 is DFQATT and CDR2 is SNEGSKA (reference sequence). V lost 0 bases to trimming and J lost 4 bases, with 15 bases between them. This CDR3 has 15 amino acids. CDR3 amino acids: CSARDGPGLTYGYTF. The CDR3, as DNA: TGCAGTGCTAGAGACGGGCCAGGGTTAACCTATGGCTACACCTTC.

This clonotype was seen many times. The gene calls are TRBV30 and TRBJ2-1; the match to TRBD2 covers 7 bases. Germline loops: CDR1 GTSNPN, CDR2 SVGIG (reference sequence). V was pared by 8 bases and J by 2 bases, with 6 bases of the junction left unmatched. This CDR3 contains 13 residues. The CDR3 protein is CARSGPTYNEQFF. DNA of the CDR3: TGTGCCCGTAGCGGGCCCACCTACAATGAGCAGTTCTTC.

This clonotype appeared many times. The V call is TRBV6-1, the J call TRBJ2-7; 11 bases line up with TRBD1. Germline trimming cut 5 bases from V and 6 bases from J; bases unmatched to any gene: 6. CDR3 length equals 14 residues. Germline V gene data show CDR1 as MNHNS and CDR2 as SASEGT. The CDR3 nucleotides are TGTGCCAGCAGTAACCCGGGACAGGGGGGCGAGCAGTACTTC. This codes for CASSNPGQGGEQYF.

This clonotype was seen ten or more times. The gene calls are TRBV18 and TRBJ1-1; 8 bases line up with TRBD1. V lost 4 bases and J lost 4; bases outside the gene matches: 8. The CDR3 contains 15 residues. Germline lookup yields CDR1 KGHSH and CDR2 LQKENI. This CDR3 is CASSLLTGGGTEAFF. CDR3 in DNA: TGTGCCAGCTCACTCCTTACAGGGGGAGGCACTGAAGCTTTCTTT.

This clonotype came up many times. This chain links TRBV6-5 with TRBJ2-7, with 10 positions matching TRBD2. Per germline, CDR1 MNHEY and CDR2 SVGAGI. This CDR3 is built from 17 residues. Trimming removed 3 bases from V and 1 base from J; junction bases left unmatched: 9. The CDR3 coding sequence is TGTGCCAGCAGTTATACCTGGACTAGCGGCAGATCCTACGAGCAGTACTTC. It is translated as CASSYTWTSGRSYEQYF.

The chain couples TRBV19 to TRBJ1-1; 8 positions match TRBD1. The CDR3 extends over 14 amino acids. Trimming took 3 bases from V and 5 from J; bases not matched to a gene: 5. Germline values: CDR1 LNHDA, CDR2 SQIVND (reference sequence). CDR3 residues: CASSMGTGGTEAFF. Written as DNA, the CDR3 is TGTGCCAGTAGTATGGGGACAGGAGGAACTGAAGCTTTCTTT.

This clonotype was picked up many times. Here the CDR3 DNA reads TGTGCCTGGAGTGCTAGCGGGAGCTCGGGGGAGCTGTTTTTT. Translation gives CAWSASGSSGELFF. The chain uses TRBV30 and TRBJ2-2, with TRBD2 matching 10 bases. This CDR3 is 14 amino acids long. The V gene end was trimmed by 1 base and the J gene end by 8 bases; junction bases not matched to a gene: 4. CDR1 is GTSNPN, CDR2 SVGIG, per germline (reference sequence).

DNA for the CDR3: TGCAGCGTTGGGACAGGCCGCAATCAGCCCCAGCATTTT. It yields the protein CSVGTGRNQPQHF. The V and J genes are TRBV29-1 and TRBJ1-5; 7 bases fit TRBD1. The germline V gene has CDR1 SQVTM and CDR2 ANQGSEA. There are 13 residues in the CDR3. J lost 2 bases, V lost 4 bases, and 2 bases had no gene match.